The source of this T cell receptor (beta chain) is a study of vaccination effects on CD4 cells after COVID-19. Study-level results: Vaccine-induced clones in healthy vaccinees cross-reacted with common cold coronaviruses in only 1 of 255 cases. Infection-derived and vaccine-derived clones contracted markedly late after vaccination.

This clone was counted between two and nine times. No antigen is known for it. Germline CDR1 reads MNHEY; CDR2 reads SMNVEV (reference sequence). V lost 3 bases and J 0 bases, leaving 9 bases between the germline ends. CDR3 size: 15 residues. Sequencing in the ViraFEST assay came after antigen-specific CD4+ T cells had been expanded with viral peptide pools, which were used to stimulate PBMC. Scientists isolated CD4+ T cells after an approximately 9-day culture period ended. Of the BNT162b2 and mRNA-1273 vaccines, participants received two doses of one or the other. The vaccine recipients had no prior SARS-CoV-2 infection, with negative nucleocapsid antibodies. Produced via immunoSEQ multiplex PCR; TCRdb's table is partial and in-frame only. The sample comprises approximately 30,000 clones, 65% of which are singletons, and approximately 9% rests with the top ten.

The source is a human donor who received a COVID-19 vaccine. V usage is TRBV27 and J usage is TRBJ2-1, with no clear D. The material was CD4+ T cells from PBMCs cultured with SARS-CoV-2 spike peptides, obtained after COVID-19 vaccination. This CDR3 reads CASSLWGSSYNEQFF. CDR3 DNA: TGTGCCAGCAGTTTGTGGGGAAGCTCCTACAATGAGCAGTTCTTC.